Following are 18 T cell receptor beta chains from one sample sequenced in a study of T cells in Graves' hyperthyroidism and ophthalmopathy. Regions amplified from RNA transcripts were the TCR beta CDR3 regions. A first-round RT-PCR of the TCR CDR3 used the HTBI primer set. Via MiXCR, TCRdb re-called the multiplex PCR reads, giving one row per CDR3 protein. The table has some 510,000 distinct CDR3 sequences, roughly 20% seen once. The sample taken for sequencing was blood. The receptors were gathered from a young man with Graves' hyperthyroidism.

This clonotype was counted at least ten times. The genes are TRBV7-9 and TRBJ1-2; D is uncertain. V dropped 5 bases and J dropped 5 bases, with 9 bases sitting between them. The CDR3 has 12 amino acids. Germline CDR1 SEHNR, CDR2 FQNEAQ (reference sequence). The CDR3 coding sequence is TGTGCCAGCAGCCCATCAGCGTATGGCTACACCTTC. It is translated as CASSPSAYGYTF.

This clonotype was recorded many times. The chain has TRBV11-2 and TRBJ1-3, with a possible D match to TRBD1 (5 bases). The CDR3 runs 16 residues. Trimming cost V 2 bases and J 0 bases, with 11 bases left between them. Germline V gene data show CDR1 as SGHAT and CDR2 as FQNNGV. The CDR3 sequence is CASSLTGTVSGNTIYF. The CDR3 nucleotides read TGTGCCAGCAGCTTAACTGGGACGGTCTCTGGAAACACCATATATTTT.

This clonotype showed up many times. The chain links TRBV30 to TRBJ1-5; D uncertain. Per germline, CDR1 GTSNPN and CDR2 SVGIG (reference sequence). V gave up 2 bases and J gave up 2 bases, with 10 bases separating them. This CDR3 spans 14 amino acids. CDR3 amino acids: CAWSLLNGNQPQHF. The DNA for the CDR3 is TGTGCCTGGAGTCTCCTGAATGGCAATCAGCCCCAGCATTTT. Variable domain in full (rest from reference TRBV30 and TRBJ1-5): SQTIHQWPATLVQPVGSPLSLECTVEGTSNPNLYWYRQAAGRGLQLLFYSVGIGQISSEVPQNLSASRPQDRQFILSSKKLLLSDSGFYLCAWSLLNGNQPQHFGDGTRLSIL.

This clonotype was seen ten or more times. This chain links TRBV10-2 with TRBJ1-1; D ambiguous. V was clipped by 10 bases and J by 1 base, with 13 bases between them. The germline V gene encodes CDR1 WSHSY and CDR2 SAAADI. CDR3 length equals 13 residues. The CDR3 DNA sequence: TGCGCCACCACTGACATGCCGAACACTGAAGCTTTCTTT. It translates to CATTDMPNTEAFF.

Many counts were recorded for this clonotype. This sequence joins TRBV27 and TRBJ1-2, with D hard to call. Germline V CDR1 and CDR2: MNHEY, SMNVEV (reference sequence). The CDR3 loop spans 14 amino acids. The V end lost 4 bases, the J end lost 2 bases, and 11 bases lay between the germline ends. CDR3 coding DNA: TGTGCCAGCAGTTCTTTAAACGAAAACTATGGCTACACCTTC. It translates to CASSSLNENYGYTF.

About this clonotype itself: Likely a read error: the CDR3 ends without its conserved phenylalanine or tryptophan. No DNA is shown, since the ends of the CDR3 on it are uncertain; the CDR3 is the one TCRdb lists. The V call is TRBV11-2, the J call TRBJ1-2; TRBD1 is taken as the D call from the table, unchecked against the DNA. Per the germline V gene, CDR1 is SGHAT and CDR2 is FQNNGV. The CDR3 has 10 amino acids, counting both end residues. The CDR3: CASSPWFQGN.

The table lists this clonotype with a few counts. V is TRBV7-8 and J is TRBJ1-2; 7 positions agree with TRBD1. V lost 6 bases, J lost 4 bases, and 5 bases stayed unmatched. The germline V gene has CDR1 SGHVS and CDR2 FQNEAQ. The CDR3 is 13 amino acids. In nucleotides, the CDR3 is TGTGCCAGCAGAGCGGGACAGTCCTATGGCTACACCTTC. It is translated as CASRAGQSYGYTF.

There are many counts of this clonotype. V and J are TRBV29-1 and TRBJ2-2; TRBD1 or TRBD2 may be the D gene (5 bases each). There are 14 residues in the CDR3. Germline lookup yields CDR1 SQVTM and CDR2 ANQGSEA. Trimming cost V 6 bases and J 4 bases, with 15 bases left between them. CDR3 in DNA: TGCAGCGTGAAGGGGACCACTGCCACCGGGGAGCTGTTTTTT. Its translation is CSVKGTTATGELFF.

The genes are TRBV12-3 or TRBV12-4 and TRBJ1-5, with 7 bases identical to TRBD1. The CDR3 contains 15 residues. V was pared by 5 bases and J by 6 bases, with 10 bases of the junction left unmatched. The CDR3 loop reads CASSRGEGASQPQHF. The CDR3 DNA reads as TGTGCCAGCAGTCGGGGAGAGGGGGCAAGTCAGCCCCAGCATTTT.

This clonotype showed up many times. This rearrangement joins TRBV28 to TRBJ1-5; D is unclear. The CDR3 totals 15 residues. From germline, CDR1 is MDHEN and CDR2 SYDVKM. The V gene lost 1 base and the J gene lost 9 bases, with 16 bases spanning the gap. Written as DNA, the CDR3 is TGTGCCAGCAGTTTATCGGGAGTATCAATGGGGCCCCAGCATTTT. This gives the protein CASSLSGVSMGPQHF.

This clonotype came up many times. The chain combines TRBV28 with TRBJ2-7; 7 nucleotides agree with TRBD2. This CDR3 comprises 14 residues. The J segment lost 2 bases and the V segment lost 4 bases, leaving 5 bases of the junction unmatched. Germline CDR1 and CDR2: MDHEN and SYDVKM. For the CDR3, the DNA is TGTGCCAGCAGTTGGGGGGGGTTTGCCTACGAGCAGTACTTC. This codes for CASSWGGFAYEQYF.

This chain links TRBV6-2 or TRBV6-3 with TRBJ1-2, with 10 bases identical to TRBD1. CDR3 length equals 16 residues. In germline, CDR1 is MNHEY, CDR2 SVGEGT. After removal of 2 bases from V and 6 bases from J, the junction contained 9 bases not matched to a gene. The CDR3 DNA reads TGTGCCAGCAGTTACCGCACCGGGACAGGGGAAGATGGCTACACCTTC. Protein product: CASSYRTGTGEDGYTF.

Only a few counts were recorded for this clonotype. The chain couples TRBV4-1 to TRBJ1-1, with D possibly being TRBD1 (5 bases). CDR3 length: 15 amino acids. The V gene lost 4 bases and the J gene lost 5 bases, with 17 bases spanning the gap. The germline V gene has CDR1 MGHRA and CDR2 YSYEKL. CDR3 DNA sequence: TGCGCCAGCAGCCCCTTCGGGTACGGGGGAACTGAAGCTTTCTTT. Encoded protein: CASSPFGYGGTEAFF.

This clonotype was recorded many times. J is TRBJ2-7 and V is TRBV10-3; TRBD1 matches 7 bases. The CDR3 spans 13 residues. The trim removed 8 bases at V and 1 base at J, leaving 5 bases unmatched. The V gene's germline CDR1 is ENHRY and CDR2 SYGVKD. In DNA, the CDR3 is TGTGCCATCGGGGACAGTGTATCCTACGAGCAGTACTTC. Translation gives CAIGDSVSYEQYF.

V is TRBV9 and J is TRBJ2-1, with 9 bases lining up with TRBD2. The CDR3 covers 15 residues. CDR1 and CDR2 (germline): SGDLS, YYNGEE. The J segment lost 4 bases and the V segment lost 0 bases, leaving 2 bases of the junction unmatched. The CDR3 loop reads CASSVGSGGYNEQFF. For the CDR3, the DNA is TGTGCCAGCAGCGTAGGGAGCGGGGGGTACAATGAGCAGTTCTTC. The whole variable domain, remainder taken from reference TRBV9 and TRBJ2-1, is DSGVTQTPKHLITATGQRVTLRCSPRSGDLSVYWYQQSLDQGLQFLIQYYNGEERAKGNILERFSAQQFPDLHSELNLSSLELGDSALYFCASSVGSGGYNEQFFGPGTRLTVL.

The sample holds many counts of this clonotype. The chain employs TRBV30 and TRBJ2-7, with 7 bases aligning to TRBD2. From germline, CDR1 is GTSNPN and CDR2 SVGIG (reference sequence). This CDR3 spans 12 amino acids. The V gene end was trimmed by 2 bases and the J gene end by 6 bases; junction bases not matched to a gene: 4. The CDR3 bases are TGTGCCTGGAGTCGGTCGGGGGGCGAGCAGTACTTC. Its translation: CAWSRSGGEQYF.

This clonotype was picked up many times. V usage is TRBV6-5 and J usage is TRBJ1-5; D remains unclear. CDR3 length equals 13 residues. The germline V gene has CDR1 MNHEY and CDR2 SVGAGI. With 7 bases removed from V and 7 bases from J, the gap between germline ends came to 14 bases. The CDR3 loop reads CASTPRSVQPQHF. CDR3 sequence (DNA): TGTGCCAGCACCCCTCGGTCAGTGCAGCCCCAGCATTTT.

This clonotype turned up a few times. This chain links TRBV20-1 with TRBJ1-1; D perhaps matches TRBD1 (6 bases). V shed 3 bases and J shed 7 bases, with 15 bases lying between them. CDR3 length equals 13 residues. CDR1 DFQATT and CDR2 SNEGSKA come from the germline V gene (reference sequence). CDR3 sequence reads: CSASKRGYDEAFF. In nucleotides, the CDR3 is TGCAGTGCTAGTAAGAGGGGGTACGATGAAGCTTTCTTT.